This T cell receptor (beta chain) was obtained from a study of technical replicates of blood from a few donors. Trimming removed 1 base from V and 7 bases from J, with 8 bases in between. Germline values: CDR1 SGHAT, CDR2 FQNNGV. The CDR3 is 13 residues long. Sequenced by immunoSEQ multiplex PCR; TCRdb stores in-frame clones only, minus some. The sample lists 84,000 or so clones; approximately 97% were seen once. This rearrangement joins TRBV11-2 to TRBJ2-1; D is unresolved. The sample taken for sequencing was T cells isolated from PBMCs. The source of this sequence is a human donor in good health. The CDR3 DNA sequence: TGTGCCAGCAGCTTAGTTTCAGTTAATGAGCAGTTCTTC. Amino acids: CASSLVSVNEQFF.